The 28 T cell receptor beta chains given below trace back to one sample, sequenced in a study of vaccination effects on CD4 cells after COVID-19. Antigen-specific CD4+ T cells expanded by the ViraFEST assay with viral peptide pools were then sequenced. Following culture for about ten days, CD4+ T cells were isolated. Participants got two doses of BNT162b2 or mRNA-1273 vaccine. The antigens of these receptors remain unknown. Some clones are missing from TCRdb's copy, which holds only in-frame ones; the method was immunoSEQ multiplex PCR. The table lists tens of thousands of clones, about 81% of them singletons. Sequenced here: CD4+ T cells from PBMCs cultured with HCoV-229E spike peptides, sampled after COVID-19 vaccination. The origin of the receptors is a human donor who received a COVID-19 vaccine.

In DNA form, the CDR3 reads TGTGCCAGCAGCCAATTCGTGACGGTTTACACAGATACGCAGTATTTT. This codes for CASSQFVTVYTDTQYF. The rearrangement links TRBV14 to TRBJ2-3; D uncertain. CDR3 length: 16 amino acids. Germline V lookup: CDR1 SGHDN, CDR2 FVKESK. Trimming pared 2 bases from V and 2 bases from J, leaving 14 bases between.

This clone was seen once. The chain carries TRBV6-5 and TRBJ2-7; D is possibly TRBD2 (5 bases). Trimming stripped 6 bases from V and 1 base from J, with 10 bases between. This CDR3 has 13 residues. Germline values: CDR1 MNHEY, CDR2 SVGAGI. The chain's CDR3 is CASRRTGSYEQYV. In nucleotides, the CDR3 is TGTGCCAGCAGGAGAACGGGGTCCTACGAGCAGTACGTC.

This clone was seen more than once but under ten times. The chain recombines TRBV24-1 with TRBJ2-2; no clear D gene. The germline V gene encodes CDR1 KGHDR and CDR2 SFDVKD. V was shortened by 2 bases and J by 1 base, with 7 bases between the two germline ends. This CDR3 comprises 15 residues. CDR3 DNA sequence: TGTGCCACCAGTGATTCACAGCAGAACACCGGGGAGCTGTTTTTT. This gives the protein CATSDSQQNTGELFF.

The table lists this clone with a few counts. Distinct nucleotide sequences in the sample also encode this CDR3. The CDR3 sequence is CASSFRDISPNEQFF. DNA for the CDR3: TGTGCCAGCAGTTTCCGGGACATCTCCCCAAATGAGCAGTTCTTC. This rearrangement joins TRBV27 to TRBJ2-1, with a possible D match to TRBD1 (6 bases). CDR1 and CDR2 from the germline V gene are MNHEY and SMNVEV (reference sequence). CDR3 length: 15 residues. V dropped 3 bases and J dropped 7 bases, with 16 bases sitting between them.

The chain joins TRBV9 to TRBJ2-3; 10 nucleotides match TRBD2. The length of the CDR3 is 16 residues. From germline, CDR1 is SGDLS and CDR2 YYNGEE. V lost 0 bases and J lost 4; bases outside the gene matches: 5. The CDR3: CASSVGVAGGPDTQYF. As DNA, the CDR3 is TGTGCCAGCAGCGTAGGAGTAGCGGGGGGACCAGATACGCAGTATTTT.

This chain connects TRBV4-2 to TRBJ2-4, with no clear D. Germline lookup yields CDR1 LGHNA and CDR2 YNFKEQ. This CDR3 region has 16 residues. Trimming removed 4 bases at V and 5 bases at J, with 18 bases between. Here the CDR3 reads CASSPPDLSKENIQYF. CDR3 bases: TGTGCCAGCAGCCCTCCGGACCTCAGTAAGGAAAACATTCAGTACTTC.

This clone showed up just once. The rearrangement uses TRBV7-6 and TRBJ2-2; TRBD2 agrees at 10 bases. This CDR3 spans 19 amino acids. The ends lost 2 bases at V and 1 base at J; junction bases unmatched: 10. Germline CDR1 SGHVS, CDR2 FNYEAQ. The DNA of the CDR3 is TGTGCCAGCAGCTTACACTATAGCGGGGGGCTTCTGAACACCGGGGAGCTGTTTTTT. The encoded protein is CASSLHYSGGLLNTGELFF.

J is TRBJ2-3 and V is TRBV7-3, with 8 nucleotides matching TRBD2. CDR1 is SGHTA and CDR2 is FQGTGA in the germline V gene. The CDR3 has 15 amino acids. The trim removed 2 bases at V and 3 bases at J, leaving 4 bases unmatched. The CDR3 region is CASSLRGGATDTQYF. The DNA for the CDR3 is TGTGCCAGCAGCTTACGGGGGGGGGCTACAGATACGCAGTATTTT.

The chain is built from TRBV4-3 and TRBJ1-5, with unresolved D. Trimming removed 2 bases from V and 7 bases from J, with 12 bases in between. The CDR3 has 14 residues. Germline V gene sequence: CDR1 LGHNA, CDR2 YSLEER. The CDR3 protein is CASSQSLFGQPQHF. The CDR3 DNA follows: TGCGCCAGCAGCCAATCCCTATTCGGACAGCCCCAGCATTTT.

The gene calls are TRBV3-1 (or the pseudogene TRBV3-2) and TRBJ2-6; TRBD1 aligns across 7 bases. Germline V CDR1 and CDR2: LGHDT, YNNKEL (reference sequence). The J segment lost 3 bases and the V segment lost 4 bases, leaving 9 bases of the junction unmatched. The CDR3 covers 17 residues. The CDR3 DNA reads TGTGCCAGCAGCCCATACTCCGGGACAGTTGGGGCCAACGTCCTGACTTTC. This sequence encodes CASSPYSGTVGANVLTF.

The chain employs TRBV25-1 and TRBJ1-1, with 10 bases matching TRBD1. The CDR3 spans 17 residues. CDR1 is MGHDK, CDR2 SYGVNS, per germline. Losses at the gene ends were 1 base for V and 0 bases for J; bases not matched to a gene: 5. CDR3 in DNA: TGTGCCAGCAGTGAATCCTCGGGACAGGGGATGAACACTGAAGCTTTCTTT. Translating gives CASSESSGQGMNTEAFF.

The gene calls are TRBV6-5 and TRBJ2-7; the D is unclear. This CDR3 comprises 14 residues. V lost 6 bases, J lost 2 bases, and 14 bases lay in between. Germline loops: CDR1 MNHEY, CDR2 SVGAGI. The DNA of the CDR3 is TGTGCCAGCAGCACCGGGCCCTTAACCTACGAGCAGTACGTC. Amino acids: CASSTGPLTYEQYV.

V gene TRBV30 combines with J gene TRBJ1-5, with D tentatively TRBD1 (6 bases). Trimming took 4 bases from V and 1 from J, leaving 11 bases between them. The germline CDR1 and CDR2 sequences are GTSNPN and SVGIG (reference sequence). This CDR3 has 14 residues. This chain's CDR3 is CAWKKGGSNQPQHF. The CDR3 bases are TGTGCCTGGAAGAAAGGGGGGAGCAATCAGCCCCAGCATTTT.

This chain links TRBV6-5 with TRBJ2-1; a possible D gene is TRBD2 (7 bases). V shed 0 bases and J shed 4 bases, with 13 bases lying between them. Germline loops: CDR1 MNHEY, CDR2 SVGAGI. This CDR3 spans 16 amino acids. The CDR3, as DNA: TGTGCCAGCAGTTACTCGGAGGGGGGGATATACAATGAGCAGTTCTTC. This gives the protein CASSYSEGGIYNEQFF.

The chain joins TRBV5-1 to TRBJ2-1; 9 bases are a match to TRBD1. Germline assignment: CDR1 SGHRS and CDR2 YFSETQ. The ends lost 7 bases at V and 11 bases at J; junction bases unmatched: 16. The CDR3 consists of 15 residues. CDR3 nucleotide sequence: TGCGCCAGCTCGCGGCAGGGACAGGGAGACGGGCAGCAGTTCTTC. This sequence encodes CASSRQGQGDGQQFF.

V usage is TRBV2 and J usage is TRBJ1-4; 7 bases map to TRBD1. The CDR3 runs 14 residues. The V and J ends lost 6 bases and 3 bases, in that order; junction bases with no gene match: 4. CDR1 is SNHLY and CDR2 is FYNNEI in the germline V gene. CDR3 bases: TGTGCCAGCAGGACAGGGTCTGCTAATGAAAAACTGTTTTTT. Translated, it gives CASRTGSANEKLFF.

The V call is TRBV6-1, the J call TRBJ2-1; no firm D call. Trimming removed 0 bases at V and 8 bases at J, with 8 bases between. Germline CDR1 is MNHNS and CDR2 is SASEGT. CDR3 size: 13 residues. The CDR3: CASSEALPDEQFF. In DNA form, the CDR3 reads TGTGCCAGCAGTGAAGCGTTGCCGGATGAGCAGTTCTTC.

This sequence joins TRBV4-3 and TRBJ1-3; unclear D gene. Germline-derived CDR1 and CDR2 are LGHNA and YSLEER. The V end was cut by 1 base, the J end by 0 bases, with 13 bases between. This CDR3 comprises 17 residues. The CDR3 sequence: CASSQVYDRSSGNTIYF. CDR3 DNA sequence: TGCGCCAGCAGCCAAGTTTACGACCGAAGCTCTGGAAACACCATATATTTT.

The rearrangement uses TRBV19 and TRBJ2-4; tentatively, D is TRBD1 (6 bases). Deletions cut 3 bases from V and 0 bases from J, with 12 bases between. The CDR3 contains 16 residues. Germline V lookup: CDR1 LNHDA, CDR2 SQIVND (reference sequence). In DNA, the CDR3 is TGTGCCAGTAGTATCTCAGGGGAGCTAGCCAAAAACATTCAGTACTTC. Its translation: CASSISGELAKNIQYF.

The genes are TRBV5-1 and TRBJ1-5; D is possibly TRBD1 (5 bases). The germline CDR1 and CDR2 sequences are SGHRS and YFSETQ. Trimming shortened V by 4 bases and J by 4 bases, and 9 bases separated the two germline ends. The CDR3 totals 13 residues. The CDR3 DNA is TGCGCCAGCAGCGAGGACATAAATCAGCCCCAGCATTTT. This translates into CASSEDINQPQHF.

The chain has TRBV6-2 or TRBV6-3 and TRBJ1-1; 8 nucleotides align to TRBD1. The CDR3 runs 14 residues. V trimming: 6 bases; J trimming: 6 bases; junction bases outside the gene matches: 9. Germline CDR1 reads MNHEY; CDR2 reads SVGEGT. CDR3 nucleotides: TGTGCCAGCAGCCAGAGACAGGGGAAGGCTGAAGCTTTCTTT. Protein sequence: CASSQRQGKAEAFF.

V is TRBV11-2 and J is TRBJ2-7, with D maybe TRBD2 (6 bases). Per germline, CDR1 SGHAT and CDR2 FQNNGV. The V end lost 3 bases, the J end lost 4 bases, and 10 bases lay between the germline ends. The CDR3 consists of 13 residues. The CDR3 sequence: CASSLEGSYEQYV. The CDR3 nucleotides read TGTGCCAGCAGCTTGGAGGGATCGTACGAGCAGTACGTC.

This chain links TRBV5-1 with TRBJ2-3; a possible D gene is TRBD2 (5 bases). Germline CDR1 SGHRS, CDR2 YFSETQ. The CDR3 covers 14 residues. The V end was cut by 5 bases, the J end by 6 bases, with 16 bases between. This CDR3 is CASSPGDLFDTQYF. The CDR3, as DNA: TGCGCCAGCAGTCCCGGGGATTTGTTTGATACGCAGTATTTT.

The chain is built from TRBV24-1 and TRBJ2-4, with 7 bases lining up with TRBD1. This CDR3 comprises 14 residues. The junction had 7 bases not matched to a gene; V was cut back by 4 bases and J by 8 bases. In germline, CDR1 is KGHDR, CDR2 SFDVKD. The CDR3 DNA reads TGTGCCACCAGTGACCGACAGGGTTCAGACATTCAGTACTTC. It specifies CATSDRQGSDIQYF.

The chain combines TRBV18 with TRBJ1-1, with 9 bases fitting TRBD1. CDR1 is KGHSH and CDR2 is LQKENI in the germline V gene. The CDR3 is made up of 14 amino acids. J lost 7 bases, V lost 3 bases, and 6 bases had no gene match. The CDR3 DNA follows: TGTGCCAGCTCACCTACCGGGACAGGGCTTGAAGCTTTCTTT. It yields the protein CASSPTGTGLEAFF.

The chain uses TRBV6-5 and TRBJ2-7; D may match TRBD1 or TRBD2 (5 bases each). The CDR3 consists of 13 residues. Germline V gene lookup returns CDR1 MNHEY and CDR2 SVGAGI. The germline V and J ends were trimmed by 6 bases and 1 base, with 10 bases remaining between them. Here the CDR3 reads CASRHEGSYEQYV. The CDR3 DNA sequence: TGTGCCAGCAGACACGAGGGGTCCTACGAGCAGTACGTC.

The chain uses TRBV5-5 and TRBJ2-1, with D perhaps given as TRBD1 or TRBD2 (5 bases each). Deletions cut 4 bases from V and 8 bases from J, with 19 bases between. The germline CDR1 and CDR2 sequences are SGHKS and YYEKEE (reference sequence). The CDR3 is 15 residues long. The CDR3 sequence is CASSRGGRGRDEQFF. As DNA, the CDR3 is TGTGCCAGCAGCCGGGGCGGTCGGGGTCGCGATGAGCAGTTCTTC.

The rearrangement uses TRBV27 and TRBJ2-3; D gene unclear. CDR3 length: 12 amino acids. Trimming removed 1 base at V and 5 bases at J, with 4 bases between. Germline V gene lookup returns CDR1 MNHEY and CDR2 SMNVEV (reference sequence). CDR3 region: CASSLFGDTQYF. The CDR3 DNA reads TGTGCCAGCAGTTTATTCGGAGATACGCAGTATTTT.